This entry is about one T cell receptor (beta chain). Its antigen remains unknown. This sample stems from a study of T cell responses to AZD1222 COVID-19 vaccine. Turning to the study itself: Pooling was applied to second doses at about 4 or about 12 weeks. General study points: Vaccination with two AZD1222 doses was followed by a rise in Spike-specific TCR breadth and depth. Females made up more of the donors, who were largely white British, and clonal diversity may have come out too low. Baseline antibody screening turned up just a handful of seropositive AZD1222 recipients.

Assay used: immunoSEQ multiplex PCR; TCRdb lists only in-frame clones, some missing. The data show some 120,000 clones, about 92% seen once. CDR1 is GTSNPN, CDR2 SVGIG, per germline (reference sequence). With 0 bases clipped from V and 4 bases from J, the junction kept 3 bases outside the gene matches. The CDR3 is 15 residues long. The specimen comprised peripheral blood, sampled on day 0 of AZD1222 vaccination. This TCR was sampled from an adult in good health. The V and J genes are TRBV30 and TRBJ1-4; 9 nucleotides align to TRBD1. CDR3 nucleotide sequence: TGTGCCTGGAGTGTACGGACAGGGGATAATGAAAAACTGTTTTTT. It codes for CAWSVRTGDNEKLFF.